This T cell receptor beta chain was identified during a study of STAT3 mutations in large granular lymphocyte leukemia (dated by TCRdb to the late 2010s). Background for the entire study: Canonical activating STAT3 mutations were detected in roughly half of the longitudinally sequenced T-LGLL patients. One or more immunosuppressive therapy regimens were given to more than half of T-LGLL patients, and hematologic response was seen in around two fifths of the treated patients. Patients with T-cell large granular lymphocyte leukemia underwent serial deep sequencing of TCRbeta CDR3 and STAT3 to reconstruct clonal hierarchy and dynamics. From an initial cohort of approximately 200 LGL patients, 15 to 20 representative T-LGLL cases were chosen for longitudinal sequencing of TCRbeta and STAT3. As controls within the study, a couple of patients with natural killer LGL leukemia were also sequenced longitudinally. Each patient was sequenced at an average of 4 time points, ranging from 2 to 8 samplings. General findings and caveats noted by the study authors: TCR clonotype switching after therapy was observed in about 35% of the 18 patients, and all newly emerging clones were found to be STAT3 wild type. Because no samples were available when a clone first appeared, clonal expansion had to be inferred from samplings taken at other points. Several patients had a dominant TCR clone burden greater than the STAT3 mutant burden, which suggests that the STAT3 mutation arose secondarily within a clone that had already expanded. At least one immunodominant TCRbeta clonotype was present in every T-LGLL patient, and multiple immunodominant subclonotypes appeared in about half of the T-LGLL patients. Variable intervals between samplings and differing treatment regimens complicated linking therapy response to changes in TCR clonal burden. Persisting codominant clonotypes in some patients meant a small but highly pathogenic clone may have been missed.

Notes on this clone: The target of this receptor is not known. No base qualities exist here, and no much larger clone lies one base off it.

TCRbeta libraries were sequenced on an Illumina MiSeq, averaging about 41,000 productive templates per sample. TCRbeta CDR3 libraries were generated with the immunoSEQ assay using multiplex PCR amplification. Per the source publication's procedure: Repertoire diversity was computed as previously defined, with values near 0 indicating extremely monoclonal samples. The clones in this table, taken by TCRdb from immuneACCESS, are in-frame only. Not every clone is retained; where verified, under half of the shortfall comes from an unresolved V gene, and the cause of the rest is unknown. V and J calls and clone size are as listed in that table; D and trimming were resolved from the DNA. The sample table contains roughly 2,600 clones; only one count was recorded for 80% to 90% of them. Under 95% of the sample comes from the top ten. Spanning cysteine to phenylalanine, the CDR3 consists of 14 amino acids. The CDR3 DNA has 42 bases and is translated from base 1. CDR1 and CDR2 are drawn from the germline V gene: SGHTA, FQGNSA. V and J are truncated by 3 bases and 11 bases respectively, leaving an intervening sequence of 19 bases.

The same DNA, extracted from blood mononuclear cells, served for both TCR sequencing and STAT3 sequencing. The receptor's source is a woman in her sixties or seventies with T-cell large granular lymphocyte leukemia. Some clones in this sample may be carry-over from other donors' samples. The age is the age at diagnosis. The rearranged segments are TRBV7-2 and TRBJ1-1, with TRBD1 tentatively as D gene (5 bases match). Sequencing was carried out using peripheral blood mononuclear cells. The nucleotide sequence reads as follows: TGTGCCAGCAGCTTCTCAACAGGACCCCTTGCGGCTTTCTTT. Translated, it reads CASSFSTGPLAAFF.